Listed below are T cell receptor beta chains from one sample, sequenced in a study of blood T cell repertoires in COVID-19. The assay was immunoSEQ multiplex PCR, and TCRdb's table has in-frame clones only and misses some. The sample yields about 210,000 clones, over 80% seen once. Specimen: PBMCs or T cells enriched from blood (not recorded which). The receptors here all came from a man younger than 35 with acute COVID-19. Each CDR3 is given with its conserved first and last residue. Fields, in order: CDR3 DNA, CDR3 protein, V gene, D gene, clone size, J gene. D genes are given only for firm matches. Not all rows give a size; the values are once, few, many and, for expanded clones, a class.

TGTGCCAGCAGTAAGGCTCAGGGAAACCAGCCCCAGCATTTT | CASSKAQGNQPQHF | TRBV6-5 | . | . | TRBJ1-5
TGTGCCAGCAGCTCCCCGGTCAATGAGCAGTTCTTC | CASSSPVNEQFF | TRBV11-1 | . | many | TRBJ2-1
TGCGCCAGCAGCCAGGGTCTAGCGGGAGGGCTGTACGAGCAGTACTTC | CASSQGLAGGLYEQYF | TRBV4-3 | TRBD2 | . | TRBJ2-7
TGTGCCAGCAGCTCCTTGCGTGGACTAGCGGGAGGTGAGCAGTTCTTC | CASSSLRGLAGGEQFF | TRBV7-9 | TRBD2 | . | TRBJ2-1
TGTGCCAGCGCTCGGACTCTTAGCAATCAGCCCCAGCATTTT | CASARTLSNQPQHF | TRBV6-5 | . | . | TRBJ1-5
TGTGCCAGCAGCCAAACCCCCGGGACCGGGGAGCTGTTTTTT | CASSQTPGTGELFF | TRBV3-1/TRBV3-2 | . | . | TRBJ2-2
TGCGCCAGCAGCCAACCGGGACAGGGGGCGCAGGTGCAGTACTTC | CASSQPGQGAQVQYF | TRBV4-1 | TRBD1 | . | TRBJ2-7
TGTGCCAGCAGCCCGGGACTAGCGGGACTGAATGAGCAGTTCTTC | CASSPGLAGLNEQFF | TRBV5-4 | TRBD2 | . | TRBJ2-1
TGTGCCAGCAGCTCGCCGGGACAGACTACAATCTCCTACGAGCAGTACTTC | CASSSPGQTTISYEQYF | TRBV7-9 | TRBD1 | once | TRBJ2-7
TGTGCCAGCCATAAGGGGCCCCCCTCTGGAAACACCATATATTTT | CASHKGPPSGNTIYF | TRBV28 | . | once | TRBJ1-3
TGTGCCAGCAGTCAGGACAGGGCACCCTACGAGCAGTACTTC | CASSQDRAPYEQYF | TRBV6-5 | TRBD1 | . | TRBJ2-7
TGTGCCGGTCGCCAGGGGAACACTGAAGCTTTCTTT | CAGRQGNTEAFF | TRBV28 | . | many | TRBJ1-1